These T cell receptor beta chains were read from a single sample in a study of Graves' ophthalmopathy and Graves' hyperthyroidism. TCRdb redid the calling of the multiplex PCR reads with MiXCR, one entry per CDR3 protein. The sample holds around 520,000 distinct CDR3 sequences, just under 40% seen once. Sequencing was carried out using peripheral blood or thyroid tissue (not recorded which). Receptors originate from an adult man with Graves' hyperthyroidism. Each CDR3 is given with its conserved first and last residue. Each record gives: CDR3 DNA, CDR3 protein, J gene, D gene, V gene, clone size. A D gene is named only where the DNA matches it firmly. Clone size, where shown, is once, few, many, or a class for clones that have expanded.

CDR3 DNA: TGCGCCAGCACTCCAACGACAGATACGCAGTATTTT
CDR3 protein: CASTPTTDTQYF
J gene: TRBJ2-3
D gene: .
V gene: TRBV10-2
clone size: few

CDR3 DNA: TGTGCCAGCTCACCACTACCGACAGGGGCCTCCTATGGCTACACCTTC
CDR3 protein: CASSPLPTGASYGYTF
J gene: TRBJ1-2
D gene: TRBD1
V gene: TRBV2
clone size: many

CDR3 DNA: TGTGCCAGCAGTGAATCAATCGGGGAGCTGTTTTTT
CDR3 protein: CASSESIGELFF
J gene: TRBJ2-2
D gene: .
V gene: TRBV10-3
clone size: .

CDR3 DNA: TGTGCCAGCAGCTTAGCGGGACTCCACTCTTTAAGGGGCTACACCTTC
CDR3 protein: CASSLAGLHSLRGYTF
J gene: TRBJ1-2
D gene: .
V gene: TRBV7-9
clone size: many

CDR3 DNA: TGCGCCAGCAGCCTCGGGACTAGTAGGACCTACGAGCAGTACTTC
CDR3 protein: CASSLGTSRTYEQYF
J gene: TRBJ2-7
D gene: TRBD2
V gene: TRBV4-1
clone size: .

CDR3 DNA: TGTGCCAGCAGCTTAGCAGGGCCTAGCACAGATACGCAGTATTTT
CDR3 protein: CASSLAGPSTDTQYF
J gene: TRBJ2-3
D gene: .
V gene: TRBV7-6
clone size: few

CDR3 DNA: TGCAGTGCTAGAGACCCCCGGGACAGGGGGCGGGATGAGCAGTTCTTC
CDR3 protein: CSARDPRDRGRDEQFF
J gene: TRBJ2-1
D gene: TRBD1
V gene: TRBV20-1
clone size: .

CDR3 DNA: TGTGCCAGCTCACCACCAGGCCTTGCTGCTCTGACGGAGACCCAGTACTTC
CDR3 protein: CASSPPGLAALTETQYF
J gene: TRBJ2-5
D gene: .
V gene: TRBV18
clone size: .

CDR3 DNA: TGTGCCATCAGTGAGGACTTGGGGGACAATTCACCCCTCCACTTT
CDR3 protein: CAISEDLGDNSPLHF
J gene: TRBJ1-6
D gene: .
V gene: TRBV10-3
clone size: .

CDR3 DNA: TGCGCCAGCAGCCAACCACGATTGAACACTGAAGCTTTCTTT
CDR3 protein: CASSQPRLNTEAFF
J gene: TRBJ1-1
D gene: .
V gene: TRBV4-1
clone size: few

CDR3 DNA: TGTGCCAGCAGCGCCGGACAGGGACAAGAGACCCAGTACTTC
CDR3 protein: CASSAGQGQETQYF
J gene: TRBJ2-5
D gene: TRBD1
V gene: TRBV7-2
clone size: many

CDR3 DNA: TGCAGCGGCGGGACAGGGGGCGGCTACACCTTC
CDR3 protein: CSGGTGGGYTF
J gene: TRBJ1-2
D gene: TRBD1
V gene: TRBV29-1
clone size: many

CDR3 DNA: TGTGCCAGCAGCTTATGGGAGCAGGCAGATACGCAGTACTTC
CDR3 protein: CASSLWEQADTQYF
J gene: TRBJ2-7
D gene: .
V gene: TRBV7-8
clone size: few

CDR3 DNA: TGTGCCAGCAGTTCAGGGACAGGGCTCTCCTACGAGCAGTACTTC
CDR3 protein: CASSSGTGLSYEQYF
J gene: TRBJ2-7
D gene: TRBD1
V gene: TRBV27
clone size: .

CDR3 DNA: TGCAGCGTCCAACAGGGCCCCTACGAGCAGTACTTC
CDR3 protein: CSVQQGPYEQYF
J gene: TRBJ2-7
D gene: .
V gene: TRBV29-1
clone size: many

CDR3 DNA: TGTGCCAGCAGCTTGGGCTGGGCGGAAGAGACCCAGTACTTC
CDR3 protein: CASSLGWAEETQYF
J gene: TRBJ2-5
D gene: .
V gene: TRBV5-8
clone size: many

CDR3 DNA: TGTGCCAGCAGCCCGCGGACAGGGGGAAATAATTCACCCCTCCACTTT
CDR3 protein: CASSPRTGGNNSPLHF
J gene: TRBJ1-6
D gene: TRBD1
V gene: TRBV5-5
clone size: .

CDR3 DNA: TGTGCCAGCAGCCCAAGGACTAGCGGGGGTCCGAACACCGGGGAGCTGTTTTTT
CDR3 protein: CASSPRTSGGPNTGELFF
J gene: TRBJ2-2
D gene: TRBD2
V gene: TRBV11-2
clone size: many

CDR3 DNA: TGTGCCAGCAGTTTGGGACTGACATCTGGGGCCAACGTCCTGACTTTC
CDR3 protein: CASSLGLTSGANVLTF
J gene: TRBJ2-6
D gene: .
V gene: TRBV12-3/TRBV12-4
clone size: once

CDR3 DNA: TGTGCCAGCAGGAGGGACCTCTCCTACAATGAGCAGTACTTC
CDR3 protein: CASRRDLSYNEQYF
J gene: TRBJ2-7
D gene: .
V gene: TRBV2
clone size: .

CDR3 DNA: TGCAGTGCTAATCGGGTGGGGAGGACTGAAGCTTTCTTT
CDR3 protein: CSANRVGRTEAFF
J gene: TRBJ1-1
D gene: .
V gene: TRBV20-1
clone size: many

CDR3 DNA: TGTGCCAGCAGTAGCCAGGGGGCCCTTGGCTACACCTTC
CDR3 protein: CASSSQGALGYTF
J gene: TRBJ1-2
D gene: TRBD1
V gene: TRBV28
clone size: .

CDR3 DNA: TGTGCCAGCAGCCTTGGCCCTGAGCTCTCCTACGAGCAGTACTTC
CDR3 protein: CASSLGPELSYEQYF
J gene: TRBJ2-7
D gene: .
V gene: TRBV27
clone size: .

CDR3 DNA: TGCAGCTCCCGAGCGACACCGCAAGAGACCCAGTACTTC
CDR3 protein: CSSRATPQETQYF
J gene: TRBJ2-5
D gene: .
V gene: TRBV29-1
clone size: many

CDR3 DNA: TGTGCCAGCAGTACCCAGACAGGGGGCAGCGAGCAGTACTTC
CDR3 protein: CASSTQTGGSEQYF
J gene: TRBJ2-7
D gene: TRBD1
V gene: TRBV2
clone size: .

CDR3 DNA: TGCGCCAGCAGCCGTAGCGGCGGGGAGCTGTTTTTT
CDR3 protein: CASSRSGGELFF
J gene: TRBJ2-2
D gene: .
V gene: TRBV5-1
clone size: .

CDR3 DNA: TGTGCTAGTGGTTTTGGGAACACTGAAGCTTTCTTT
CDR3 protein: CASGFGNTEAFF
J gene: TRBJ1-1
D gene: .
V gene: TRBV12-5
clone size: many

CDR3 DNA: TGTGCCATCGGGACAGGGGAGCTGTTTTTT
CDR3 protein: CAIGTGELFF
J gene: TRBJ2-2
D gene: .
V gene: TRBV10-3
clone size: .

CDR3 DNA: TGCAGTGCTAGAGTAGATAGCGGGAGGGCCAGGTGGGGTGAGCAGTTCTTC
CDR3 protein: CSARVDSGRARWGEQFF
J gene: TRBJ2-1
D gene: TRBD2
V gene: TRBV20-1
clone size: once

CDR3 DNA: TGTGCCACCAGCAGAACAGGGGCCAACACTGAAGCTTTCTTT
CDR3 protein: CATSRTGANTEAFF
J gene: TRBJ1-1
D gene: TRBD1
V gene: TRBV15
clone size: .

CDR3 DNA: TGCAGCGCTGGACAGGGTGGTGGCTACACCTTC
CDR3 protein: CSAGQGGGYTF
J gene: TRBJ1-2
D gene: TRBD1
V gene: TRBV29-1
clone size: .

CDR3 DNA: TGCGCCAGCAGTCGGGACAGAGCTTCGGGAGGCTACACCTTC
CDR3 protein: CASSRDRASGGYTF
J gene: TRBJ1-2
D gene: TRBD1
V gene: TRBV10-1
clone size: many

CDR3 DNA: TGTGCCAGCAGCTTATCAGGGGGAGACTCCTACGAGCAGTACTTC
CDR3 protein: CASSLSGGDSYEQYF
J gene: TRBJ2-7
D gene: TRBD1
V gene: TRBV7-9
clone size: many

CDR3 DNA: TGTGCCAGCAGTGGACCCACCCTACTAGCGGGTTCATCAGAGACCCAGTACTTC
CDR3 protein: CASSGPTLLAGSSETQYF
J gene: TRBJ2-5
D gene: TRBD2
V gene: TRBV2
clone size: .

CDR3 DNA: TGCAGTGCTTACAACACAGGGGGAAGTTGGAATCAGCCCCAGCATTTT
CDR3 protein: CSAYNTGGSWNQPQHF
J gene: TRBJ1-5
D gene: TRBD1
V gene: TRBV20-1
clone size: many

CDR3 DNA: TGTGCCAGCAGCTTCGGACAACTTGAAGCTTTCTTT
CDR3 protein: CASSFGQLEAFF
J gene: TRBJ1-1
D gene: .
V gene: TRBV5-6
clone size: .

CDR3 DNA: TGCAGTGCTAGAAATACAGGGGGAATGGAGACCCAGTACTTC
CDR3 protein: CSARNTGGMETQYF
J gene: TRBJ2-5
D gene: TRBD1
V gene: TRBV20-1
clone size: few

CDR3 DNA: TGTGCCAGCAGCCGAGCCGGGGTAGTTGGGGGAGGTGGGGAGACCCAGTACTTC
CDR3 protein: CASSRAGVVGGGGETQYF
J gene: TRBJ2-5
D gene: .
V gene: TRBV7-9
clone size: .

CDR3 DNA: TGTGCCAGCAGCCACAGACTAGCGAGAAGCTCCTACGAGCAGTACTTC
CDR3 protein: CASSHRLARSSYEQYF
J gene: TRBJ2-7
D gene: TRBD2
V gene: TRBV7-2
clone size: .

CDR3 DNA: TGCAGCTTTTTGACAGGGCAAGAGACCCAGTACTTC
CDR3 protein: CSFLTGQETQYF
J gene: TRBJ2-5
D gene: TRBD1
V gene: TRBV29-1
clone size: .

CDR3 DNA: TGTGCCAGCAGTTTAGAGGGTCCCGGGGAGCAGTACTTC
CDR3 protein: CASSLEGPGEQYF
J gene: TRBJ2-7
D gene: .
V gene: TRBV12-3/TRBV12-4
clone size: many

CDR3 DNA: TGTGCCAGCAGCTCCCCCGGGACTAGATACGAGCAGTACTTC
CDR3 protein: CASSSPGTRYEQYF
J gene: TRBJ2-7
D gene: TRBD2
V gene: TRBV11-3
clone size: many

CDR3 DNA: TGTGCCAGCAGCTCCGGGCCGGCGCAAGAGACCCAGTACTTC
CDR3 protein: CASSSGPAQETQYF
J gene: TRBJ2-5
D gene: .
V gene: TRBV7-9
clone size: .

CDR3 DNA: TGTGCCAGCAGTGAAGAAACGGTCAAGAACACTGAAGCTTTCTTT
CDR3 protein: CASSEETVKNTEAFF
J gene: TRBJ1-1
D gene: .
V gene: TRBV6-1
clone size: .

CDR3 DNA: TGCAGTGCTAGAGATCTTACTAGCGGGAGACTTTTGCCAGATACGCAGTATTTT
CDR3 protein: CSARDLTSGRLLPDTQYF
J gene: TRBJ2-3
D gene: TRBD2
V gene: TRBV20-1
clone size: .

CDR3 DNA: TGTGCCAGCTCGCCTTCCGGGACAGGGGGCTCCTATAATTCACCCCTCCACTTT
CDR3 protein: CASSPSGTGGSYNSPLHF
J gene: TRBJ1-6
D gene: TRBD1
V gene: TRBV7-2
clone size: few

CDR3 DNA: TGTGCCAGTAATTCAGGCGGATATAATGAAAAACTGTTTTTT
CDR3 protein: CASNSGGYNEKLFF
J gene: TRBJ1-4
D gene: .
V gene: TRBV19
clone size: many

CDR3 DNA: TGTGCCAGCAAGGCTAGCGGAGAAGAGACCCAGTACTTC
CDR3 protein: CASKASGEETQYF
J gene: TRBJ2-5
D gene: TRBD2
V gene: TRBV27
clone size: many

CDR3 DNA: TGTGCCAGCAGCCTCTCAGCAGCTAGCAATCAGCCCCAGCATTTT
CDR3 protein: CASSLSAASNQPQHF
J gene: TRBJ1-5
D gene: .
V gene: TRBV3-1
clone size: many

CDR3 DNA: TGTGCCAGCAGTTCGGACAGAGTTTATAATTCACCCCTCCACTTT
CDR3 protein: CASSSDRVYNSPLHF
J gene: TRBJ1-6
D gene: .
V gene: TRBV2
clone size: .

CDR3 DNA: TGTGCCAGCAGAAGCGGGACTAGCACCTACGAGCAGTACTTC
CDR3 protein: CASRSGTSTYEQYF
J gene: TRBJ2-7
D gene: TRBD2
V gene: TRBV2
clone size: many

CDR3 DNA: TGTGCCAGTAGTATCCGGGATGCAGATACGCAGTATTTT
CDR3 protein: CASSIRDADTQYF
J gene: TRBJ2-3
D gene: .
V gene: TRBV5-4
clone size: .

CDR3 DNA: TGCAGCGTTGTAAGACAGGGGAATGAAAAACTGTTTTTT
CDR3 protein: CSVVRQGNEKLFF
J gene: TRBJ1-4
D gene: TRBD1
V gene: TRBV29-1
clone size: many

CDR3 DNA: TGCGCCAGCAGCCAAGTAGCGGGGGGCATCCGGGAGCTGTTTTTT
CDR3 protein: CASSQVAGGIRELFF
J gene: TRBJ2-2
D gene: TRBD2
V gene: TRBV4-1
clone size: few

CDR3 DNA: TGTGCCAGCAGCTTAGGTCTAGCGGGAGAGGTAAAGACCCAGTACTTC
CDR3 protein: CASSLGLAGEVKTQYF
J gene: TRBJ2-5
D gene: TRBD2
V gene: TRBV7-6
clone size: .

CDR3 DNA: TGTGCCAGTAGTATAGATGGCCCCGACTATGGGGCCTACCAAGAGACCCAGTACTTC
CDR3 protein: CASSIDGPDYGAYQETQYF
J gene: TRBJ2-5
D gene: .
V gene: TRBV19
clone size: few

CDR3 DNA: TGTGCCAGCAGGAATGGACTTAACTATGGCTACACCTTC
CDR3 protein: CASRNGLNYGYTF
J gene: TRBJ1-2
D gene: .
V gene: TRBV5-1
clone size: few

CDR3 DNA: TGTGCCAGCAGCTTAGGGGACCAAAGGAGGGGCCATGGCTACACCTTC
CDR3 protein: CASSLGDQRRGHGYTF
J gene: TRBJ1-2
D gene: .
V gene: TRBV7-9
clone size: many

CDR3 DNA: TGTGCCAGCAGCCGTAAAACGGGGGTCACTGAAGCTTTCTTT
CDR3 protein: CASSRKTGVTEAFF
J gene: TRBJ1-1
D gene: .
V gene: TRBV11-3
clone size: few

CDR3 DNA: TGTGCCAGCAGTTACTCTGGATTAGCGGGGGTAAAAGAGACCCAGTACTTC
CDR3 protein: CASSYSGLAGVKETQYF
J gene: TRBJ2-5
D gene: TRBD2
V gene: TRBV6-6
clone size: many